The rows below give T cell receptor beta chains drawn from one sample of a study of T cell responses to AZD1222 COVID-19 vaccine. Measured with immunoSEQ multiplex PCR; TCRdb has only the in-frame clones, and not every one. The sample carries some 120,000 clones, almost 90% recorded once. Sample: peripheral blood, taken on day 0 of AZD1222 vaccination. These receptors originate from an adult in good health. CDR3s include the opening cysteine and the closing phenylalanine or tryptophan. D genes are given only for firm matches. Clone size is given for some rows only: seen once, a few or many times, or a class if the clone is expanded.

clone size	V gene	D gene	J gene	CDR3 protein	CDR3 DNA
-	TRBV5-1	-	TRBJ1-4	CASSSGGKDEKLFF	TGCGCCAGCAGCTCCGGGGGTAAAGATGAAAAACTGTTTTTT
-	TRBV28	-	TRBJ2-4	CASSLRGADIQYF	TGTGCCAGCAGTTTAAGGGGGGCAGACATTCAGTACTTC
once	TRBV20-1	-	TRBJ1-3	CSASGLRSSSGNTIYF	TGCAGTGCTAGTGGTTTACGTTCCTCCTCTGGAAACACCATATATTTT
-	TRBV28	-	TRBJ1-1	CASSWASKNTEAFF	TGTGCCAGCAGTTGGGCGAGTAAGAACACTGAAGCTTTCTTT
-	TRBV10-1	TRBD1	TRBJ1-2	CASTRDRDRGYTF	TGCGCCAGCACCCGAGACAGGGACCGGGGCTACACCTTC
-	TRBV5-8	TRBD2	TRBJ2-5	CASPSGLLAGGLEETQYF	TGTGCCAGCCCCTCCGGTTTACTAGCGGGGGGCTTAGAAGAGACCCAGTACTTC
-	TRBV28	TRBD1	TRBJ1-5	CASSRTGAKPQHF	TGTGCCAGCAGTCGGACAGGAGCAAAGCCCCAGCATTTT
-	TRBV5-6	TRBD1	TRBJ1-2	CASSRRDRGANYGYTF	TGTGCCAGCAGCCGGAGGGACAGGGGGGCTAACTATGGCTACACCTTC
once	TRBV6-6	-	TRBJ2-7	CASRPSRGGYEQYF	TGTGCCAGCAGACCTAGCCGGGGAGGTTACGAGCAGTACTTC
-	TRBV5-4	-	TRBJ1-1	CASASNTEAFF	TGTGCCAGCGCCTCGAACACTGAAGCTTTCTTT
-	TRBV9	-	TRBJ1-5	CASSGGGQPQHF	TGTGCCAGCAGCGGCGGGGGCCAGCCCCAGCATTTT
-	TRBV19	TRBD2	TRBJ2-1	CASSIVPSGGQSDNEQFF	TGTGCCAGTAGTATCGTGCCTAGCGGGGGGCAAAGCGACAATGAGCAGTTCTTC
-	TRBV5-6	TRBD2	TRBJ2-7	CASSYEREGGEQYF	TGTGCCAGCTCTTATGAGCGGGAGGGCGGAGAGCAGTACTTC
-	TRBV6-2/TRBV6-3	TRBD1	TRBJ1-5	CASSYRQGLSSNQPQHF	TGTGCCAGCAGTTATCGACAGGGGTTGAGTAGCAATCAGCCCCAGCATTTT
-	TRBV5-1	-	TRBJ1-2	CASSPVGTRYGYTF	TGCGCCAGCAGCCCGGTGGGGACTAGGTATGGCTACACCTTC
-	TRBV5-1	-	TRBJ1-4	CASSGGTNEKLFF	TGCGCCAGCAGCGGGGGAACTAATGAAAAACTGTTTTTT
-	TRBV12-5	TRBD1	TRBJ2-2	CASGLSGGRGELFF	TGTGCTAGTGGTTTGTCAGGGGGACGCGGGGAGCTGTTTTTT
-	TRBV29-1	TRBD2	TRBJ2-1	CSVAQRGPYNEQFF	TGCAGCGTTGCACAGCGGGGGCCCTACAATGAGCAGTTCTTC
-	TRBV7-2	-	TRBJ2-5	CASSRGDQETQYF	TGTGCCAGTTCTAGAGGTGACCAAGAGACCCAGTACTTC
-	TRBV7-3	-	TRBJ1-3	CASSPAPGAGNTIYF	TGTGCCAGCAGCCCAGCCCCAGGCGCTGGAAACACCATATATTTT
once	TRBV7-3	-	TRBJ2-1	CASSLIGGDNEQFF	TGTGCCAGCAGCTTAATAGGGGGGGACAATGAGCAGTTCTTC
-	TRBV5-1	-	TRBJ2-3	CASSLVGYSTDTQYF	TGCGCCAGCAGCTTGGTCGGGTATAGCACAGATACGCAGTATTTT
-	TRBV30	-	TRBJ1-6	CAWSSRTAYNSPLHF	TGTGCCTGGAGCTCCCGGACAGCATATAATTCACCCCTCCACTTT
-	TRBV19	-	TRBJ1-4	CASSSYRAANEKLFF	TGTGCCAGTAGTTCCTACAGGGCGGCTAATGAAAAACTGTTTTTT
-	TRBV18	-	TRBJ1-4	CASSLQGGNEKLFF	TGTGCCAGCTCACTCCAGGGCGGAAATGAAAAACTGTTTTTT
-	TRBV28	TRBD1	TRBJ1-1	CASSGTGATEAFF	TGTGCCAGCAGTGGGACAGGGGCGACTGAAGCTTTCTTT
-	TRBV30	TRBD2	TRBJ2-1	CAWNHGTSGSYEQFF	TGTGCCTGGAACCACGGGACTAGCGGGAGTTATGAGCAGTTCTTC
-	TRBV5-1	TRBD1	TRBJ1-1	CASRETGATEAFF	TGCGCCAGCAGGGAGACAGGGGCGACTGAAGCTTTCTTT
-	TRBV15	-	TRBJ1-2	CATSREQGYGYTF	TGTGCCACCAGCAGAGAGCAGGGGTATGGCTACACCTTC
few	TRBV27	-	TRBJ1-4	CASSSVIMGRRWEKLFF	TGTGCCAGCAGTTCGGTGATTATGGGGCGGCGTTGGGAAAAACTGTTTTTT
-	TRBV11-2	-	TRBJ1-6	CASSLLGSGVYNSPLHF	TGTGCCAGCAGCTTACTGGGTTCGGGTGTCTATAATTCACCCCTCCACTTT
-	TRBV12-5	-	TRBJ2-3	CASGLGFTGDTQYF	TGTGCTAGTGGTTTGGGGTTCACAGGAGATACGCAGTATTTT
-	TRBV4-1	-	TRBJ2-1	CASSQGPSAIYNEQFF	TGCGCCAGCAGTCAAGGTCCTAGCGCCATATACAATGAGCAGTTCTTC
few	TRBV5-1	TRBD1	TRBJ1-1	CASSLWAGGANTEAFF	TGCGCCAGCAGCTTGTGGGCAGGGGGAGCGAACACTGAAGCTTTCTTT
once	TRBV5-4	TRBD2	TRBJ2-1	CASSQEGGRTTNEQFF	TGTGCCAGCAGTCAGGAGGGCGGGAGGACGACCAATGAGCAGTTCTTC
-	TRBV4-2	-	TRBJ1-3	CASSQAAGNTIYF	TGTGCCAGCAGCCAAGCAGCTGGAAACACCATATATTTT
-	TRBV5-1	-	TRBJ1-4	CASSPDTLNEKLFF	TGCGCCAGCAGTCCGGACACCTTGAATGAAAAACTGTTTTTT
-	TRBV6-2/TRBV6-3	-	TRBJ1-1	CASSLKGGTEAFF	TGTGCCAGCAGTTTGAAAGGGGGGACTGAAGCTTTCTTT
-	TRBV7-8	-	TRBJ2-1	CASSPRSGVGYNEQFF	TGTGCCAGCAGCCCGAGATCGGGGGTGGGGTACAATGAGCAGTTCTTC
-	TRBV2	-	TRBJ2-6	CASTESPWASGANVLTF	TGTGCCAGCACTGAAAGTCCGTGGGCCTCTGGGGCCAACGTCCTGACTTTC
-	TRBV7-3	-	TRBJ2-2	CASSLKVTGELFF	TGTGCCAGCAGCTTGAAAGTCACCGGGGAGCTGTTTTTT
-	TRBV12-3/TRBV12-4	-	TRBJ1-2	CASSLARNYGYTF	TGTGCCAGCAGCCTCGCCAGGAACTATGGCTACACCTTC
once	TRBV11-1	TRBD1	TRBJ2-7	CASSQPGTGAYEQYF	TGTGCCAGCAGTCAACCCGGGACAGGGGCCTACGAGCAGTACTTC
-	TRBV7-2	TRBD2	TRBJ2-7	CASSLGGLAGSYEQYF	TGTGCCAGCAGCTTAGGGGGACTAGCGGGGTCTTACGAGCAGTACTTC
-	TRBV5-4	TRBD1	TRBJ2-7	CASSGQGTLNEQYF	TGTGCCAGCAGCGGACAGGGTACTCTCAACGAGCAGTACTTC
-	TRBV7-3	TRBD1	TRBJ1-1	CASRLTGSTEAFF	TGTGCCAGCAGGCTGACAGGGAGCACTGAAGCTTTCTTT
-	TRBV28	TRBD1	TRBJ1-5	CASSFTPRDRGWRQPQHF	TGTGCCAGCAGTTTTACCCCTCGGGACAGGGGATGGCGTCAGCCCCAGCATTTT
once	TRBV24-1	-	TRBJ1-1	CATSDLGYRERGDTEAFF	TGTGCCACCAGTGATTTGGGGTACAGGGAGCGCGGGGACACTGAAGCTTTCTTT
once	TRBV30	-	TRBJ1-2	CAWSVGAQGYTF	TGTGCCTGGAGTGTTGGAGCCCAAGGCTACACCTTC
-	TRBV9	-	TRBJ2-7	CASSSDYGATAPYEQYF	TGTGCCAGCAGCTCCGACTATGGAGCGACTGCTCCCTACGAGCAGTACTTC
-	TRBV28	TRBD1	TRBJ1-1	CASRTGQGFPEAFF	TGTGCCAGTAGGACGGGACAGGGTTTCCCTGAAGCTTTCTTT